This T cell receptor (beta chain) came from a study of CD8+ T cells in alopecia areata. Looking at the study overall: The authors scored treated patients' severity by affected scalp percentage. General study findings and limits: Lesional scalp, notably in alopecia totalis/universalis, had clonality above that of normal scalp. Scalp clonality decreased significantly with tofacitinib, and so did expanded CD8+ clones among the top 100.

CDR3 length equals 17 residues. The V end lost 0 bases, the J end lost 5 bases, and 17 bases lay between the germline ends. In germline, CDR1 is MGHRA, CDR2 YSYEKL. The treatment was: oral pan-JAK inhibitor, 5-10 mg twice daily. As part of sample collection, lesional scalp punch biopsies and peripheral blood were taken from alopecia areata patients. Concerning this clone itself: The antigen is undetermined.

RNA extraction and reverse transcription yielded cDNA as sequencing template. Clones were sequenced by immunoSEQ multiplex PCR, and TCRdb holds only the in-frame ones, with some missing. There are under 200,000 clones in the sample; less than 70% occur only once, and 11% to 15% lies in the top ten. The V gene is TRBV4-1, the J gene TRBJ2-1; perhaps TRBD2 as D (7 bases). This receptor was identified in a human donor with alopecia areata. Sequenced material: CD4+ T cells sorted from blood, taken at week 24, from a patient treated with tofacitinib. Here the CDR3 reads CASSQDLGGAGDNEQFF. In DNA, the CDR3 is TGCGCCAGCAGCCAAGATCTCGGGGGCGCGGGAGACAATGAGCAGTTCTTC.